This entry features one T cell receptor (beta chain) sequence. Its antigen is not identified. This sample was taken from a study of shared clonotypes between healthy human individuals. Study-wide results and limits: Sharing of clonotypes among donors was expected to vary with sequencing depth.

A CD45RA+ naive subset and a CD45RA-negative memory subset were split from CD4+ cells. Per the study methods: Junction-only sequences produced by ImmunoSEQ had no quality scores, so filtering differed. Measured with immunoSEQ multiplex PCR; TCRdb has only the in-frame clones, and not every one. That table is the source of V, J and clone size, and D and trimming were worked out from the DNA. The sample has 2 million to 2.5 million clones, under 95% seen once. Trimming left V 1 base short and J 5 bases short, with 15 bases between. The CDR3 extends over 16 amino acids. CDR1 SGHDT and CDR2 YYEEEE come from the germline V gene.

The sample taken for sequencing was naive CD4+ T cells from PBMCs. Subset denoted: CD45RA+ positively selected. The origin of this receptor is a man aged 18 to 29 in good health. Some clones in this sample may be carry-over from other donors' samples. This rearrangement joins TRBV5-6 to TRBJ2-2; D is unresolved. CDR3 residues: CASSLRRELRTGELFF. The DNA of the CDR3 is TGTGCCAGCAGCTTGCGTCGAGAGCTTCGTACCGGGGAGCTGTTTTTT.